This TCR beta chain appears in the sequencing data of a study of blood T cell repertoires in COVID-19. Overall study: The origin of the acute and convalescent COVID-19 samples was the United States, Italy and Spain. The cDNA or gDNA used as material had been derived from T cells, B-cell-depleted T cells, or PBMCs.

Authors' data handling: The authors estimated nucleated cell counts from reference gene primer amplification. Sequencing used immunoSEQ multiplex PCR; TCRdb keeps in-frame clones, though not all of them. V and J calls and clone size are copied from that table; D and trimming were computed from the DNA. The repertoire holds about 58,000 clones, with around nine tenths as singletons. The specimen was peripheral blood. This sequence was found in a woman aged 55-70 years with active COVID-19.

CDR3 DNA sequence: TGTGCCATCAGCCGGGACAGCACTGACTATGGCTACACCTTC. Its translation: CAISRDSTDYGYTF. This rearrangement joins TRBV10-3 to TRBJ1-2, with TRBD1 identical over 7 bases. Germline V gives CDR1 ENHRY, CDR2 SYGVKD. This CDR3 is built from 14 residues. J lost 3 bases, V lost 6 bases, and 7 bases had no gene match.